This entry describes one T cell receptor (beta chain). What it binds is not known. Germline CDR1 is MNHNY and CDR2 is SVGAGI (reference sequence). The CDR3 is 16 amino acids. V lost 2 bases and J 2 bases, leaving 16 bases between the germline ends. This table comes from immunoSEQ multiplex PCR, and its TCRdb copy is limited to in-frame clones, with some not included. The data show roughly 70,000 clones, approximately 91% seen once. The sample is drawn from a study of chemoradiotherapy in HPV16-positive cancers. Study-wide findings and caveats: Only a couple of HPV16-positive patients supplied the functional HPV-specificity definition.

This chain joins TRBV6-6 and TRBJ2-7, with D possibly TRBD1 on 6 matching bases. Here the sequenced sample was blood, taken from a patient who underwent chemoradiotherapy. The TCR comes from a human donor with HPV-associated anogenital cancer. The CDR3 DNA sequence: TGTGCCAGCAGTTACCCCGCTACAGGGTCCCCCTACGAGCAGTACTTC. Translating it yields CASSYPATGSPYEQYF.